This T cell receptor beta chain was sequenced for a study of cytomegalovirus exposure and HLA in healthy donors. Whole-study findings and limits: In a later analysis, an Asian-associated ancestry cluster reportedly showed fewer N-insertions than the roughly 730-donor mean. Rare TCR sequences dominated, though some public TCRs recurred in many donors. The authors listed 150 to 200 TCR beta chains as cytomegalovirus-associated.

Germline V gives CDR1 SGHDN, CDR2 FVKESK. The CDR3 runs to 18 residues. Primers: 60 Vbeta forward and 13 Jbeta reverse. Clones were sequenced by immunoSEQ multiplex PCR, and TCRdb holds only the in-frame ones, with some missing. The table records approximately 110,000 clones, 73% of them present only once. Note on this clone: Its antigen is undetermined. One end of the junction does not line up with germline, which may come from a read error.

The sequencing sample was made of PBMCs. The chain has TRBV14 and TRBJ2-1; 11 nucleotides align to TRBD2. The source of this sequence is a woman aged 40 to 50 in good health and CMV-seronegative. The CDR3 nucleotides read TGTGCCAGCAGCCAAGATTGGCTAGCGGGAGGCCCTAGCAGTTCGATGGTCTTC. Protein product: CASSQDWLAGGPSSSMVF.